The 2 T cell receptor beta chains below all came from one sample that was sequenced in a study of shared clonotypes between healthy human individuals. The data were produced by immunoSEQ multiplex PCR, yet TCRdb's version contains in-frame clones alone and is incomplete. Found here are approximately 2,300,000 clones, 80% to 95% of them singletons; the top ten hold about 0.41%. Sequencing was done on a sample of naive CD4+ T cells from PBMCs. Subset in this sample: CD45RA+ positively selected. Receptor source: a man aged 18 to 35 in good health. Some clones in this sample may be carry-over from other donors' samples.

This clone was observed once. CDR3 coding DNA: TGTGCCAGCTCGTTTCGGGGCGAGGGATCCAATGAGCAGTTCTTC. Translated, it gives CASSFRGEGSNEQFF. This chain uses TRBV9 with TRBJ2-1; D may match TRBD1 or TRBD2 (5 bases each). The CDR3 is 15 amino acids. Trimming left V 7 bases short and J 6 bases short, with 20 bases between. Germline-derived CDR1 and CDR2 are SGDLS and YYNGEE.

V is TRBV5-1 and J is TRBJ2-7, with 7 bases lining up with TRBD1. CDR1 is SGHRS, CDR2 YFSETQ, per germline. The CDR3 is 14 residues long. V dropped 6 bases and J dropped 3; count of bases not matched to a gene: 9. For the CDR3, the DNA is TGCGCCAGCACCCTAGTAGGGGGCGGCTACGAGCAGTACTTC. Its protein is CASTLVGGGYEQYF.